This T cell receptor (beta chain) is from a study of blood T cell repertoires in COVID-19. About the study: In each case, the material was cDNA or gDNA derived from T cells, B-cell-depleted T cells, or PBMCs.

Those enrolled in Seattle joined during active infection and were followed longitudinally afterward. Original methodology: Nucleated cell number was recorded as an estimate derived from reference gene primer amplification. Sequencing used immunoSEQ multiplex PCR; TCRdb keeps in-frame clones, though not all of them. V and J calls and clone size are given by that table; D and trimming were obtained from the DNA. The table has more than 200,000 clones, more than 75% seen once; the top ten hold more than 9%. V was clipped by 6 bases and J by 0 bases, with 9 bases between them. Germline V gene lookup returns CDR1 MNHEY and CDR2 SVGAGI. This CDR3 spans 14 amino acids.

Source material: peripheral blood. The chain joins TRBV6-5 to TRBJ1-3, with TRBD1 as a possible D gene (5 bases). The receptor's source is a man in his fifties or sixties with COVID-19, enrolled during active disease. CDR3 DNA: TGTGCCAGCAGGGAGGGGCACTCTGGAAACACCATATATTTT. Protein product: CASREGHSGNTIYF.